This TCR beta chain is drawn from a study of T cells in Graves' hyperthyroidism and ophthalmopathy. Study information: Before treatment of any kind, peripheral blood was taken at initial diagnosis.

The study's findings and limits: Most thyroid clonotypes expanded above 0.001 appeared in blood too.

This clonotype showed up just a few times. Its antigen is still unknown. Inclusion characteristics of ophthalmopathy patients comprised a Clinical Activity Score of at least 3, a NOSPECS grade of at least 4, and duration under 3 months. Isolation of PBMCs was performed on around 9.8 ml fresh peripheral blood. There are 13 residues in the CDR3. Germline V gene data show CDR1 as SGHTA and CDR2 as FQGNSA. Trimming left V 3 bases short and J 4 bases short, with 6 bases between. The CDR3 regions of TCR beta were amplified from RNA transcripts. When the TCR CDR3 underwent first-round RT-PCR, the HTBI primer set was used. TCRdb re-analysed the multiplex PCR reads in MiXCR, keeping a single row per CDR3 protein. The profile shows 250,000 to 350,000 distinct CDR3 sequences, 15% to 20% of them singletons.

The J gene is TRBJ2-2, the V gene TRBV7-2; D gene unclear. This TCR was sampled from an older woman with Graves' ophthalmopathy. The material sequenced was blood. The CDR3 sequence: CASSFGPTGELFF. As DNA, the CDR3 is TGTGCCAGCAGCTTCGGGCCCACCGGGGAGCTGTTTTTT.